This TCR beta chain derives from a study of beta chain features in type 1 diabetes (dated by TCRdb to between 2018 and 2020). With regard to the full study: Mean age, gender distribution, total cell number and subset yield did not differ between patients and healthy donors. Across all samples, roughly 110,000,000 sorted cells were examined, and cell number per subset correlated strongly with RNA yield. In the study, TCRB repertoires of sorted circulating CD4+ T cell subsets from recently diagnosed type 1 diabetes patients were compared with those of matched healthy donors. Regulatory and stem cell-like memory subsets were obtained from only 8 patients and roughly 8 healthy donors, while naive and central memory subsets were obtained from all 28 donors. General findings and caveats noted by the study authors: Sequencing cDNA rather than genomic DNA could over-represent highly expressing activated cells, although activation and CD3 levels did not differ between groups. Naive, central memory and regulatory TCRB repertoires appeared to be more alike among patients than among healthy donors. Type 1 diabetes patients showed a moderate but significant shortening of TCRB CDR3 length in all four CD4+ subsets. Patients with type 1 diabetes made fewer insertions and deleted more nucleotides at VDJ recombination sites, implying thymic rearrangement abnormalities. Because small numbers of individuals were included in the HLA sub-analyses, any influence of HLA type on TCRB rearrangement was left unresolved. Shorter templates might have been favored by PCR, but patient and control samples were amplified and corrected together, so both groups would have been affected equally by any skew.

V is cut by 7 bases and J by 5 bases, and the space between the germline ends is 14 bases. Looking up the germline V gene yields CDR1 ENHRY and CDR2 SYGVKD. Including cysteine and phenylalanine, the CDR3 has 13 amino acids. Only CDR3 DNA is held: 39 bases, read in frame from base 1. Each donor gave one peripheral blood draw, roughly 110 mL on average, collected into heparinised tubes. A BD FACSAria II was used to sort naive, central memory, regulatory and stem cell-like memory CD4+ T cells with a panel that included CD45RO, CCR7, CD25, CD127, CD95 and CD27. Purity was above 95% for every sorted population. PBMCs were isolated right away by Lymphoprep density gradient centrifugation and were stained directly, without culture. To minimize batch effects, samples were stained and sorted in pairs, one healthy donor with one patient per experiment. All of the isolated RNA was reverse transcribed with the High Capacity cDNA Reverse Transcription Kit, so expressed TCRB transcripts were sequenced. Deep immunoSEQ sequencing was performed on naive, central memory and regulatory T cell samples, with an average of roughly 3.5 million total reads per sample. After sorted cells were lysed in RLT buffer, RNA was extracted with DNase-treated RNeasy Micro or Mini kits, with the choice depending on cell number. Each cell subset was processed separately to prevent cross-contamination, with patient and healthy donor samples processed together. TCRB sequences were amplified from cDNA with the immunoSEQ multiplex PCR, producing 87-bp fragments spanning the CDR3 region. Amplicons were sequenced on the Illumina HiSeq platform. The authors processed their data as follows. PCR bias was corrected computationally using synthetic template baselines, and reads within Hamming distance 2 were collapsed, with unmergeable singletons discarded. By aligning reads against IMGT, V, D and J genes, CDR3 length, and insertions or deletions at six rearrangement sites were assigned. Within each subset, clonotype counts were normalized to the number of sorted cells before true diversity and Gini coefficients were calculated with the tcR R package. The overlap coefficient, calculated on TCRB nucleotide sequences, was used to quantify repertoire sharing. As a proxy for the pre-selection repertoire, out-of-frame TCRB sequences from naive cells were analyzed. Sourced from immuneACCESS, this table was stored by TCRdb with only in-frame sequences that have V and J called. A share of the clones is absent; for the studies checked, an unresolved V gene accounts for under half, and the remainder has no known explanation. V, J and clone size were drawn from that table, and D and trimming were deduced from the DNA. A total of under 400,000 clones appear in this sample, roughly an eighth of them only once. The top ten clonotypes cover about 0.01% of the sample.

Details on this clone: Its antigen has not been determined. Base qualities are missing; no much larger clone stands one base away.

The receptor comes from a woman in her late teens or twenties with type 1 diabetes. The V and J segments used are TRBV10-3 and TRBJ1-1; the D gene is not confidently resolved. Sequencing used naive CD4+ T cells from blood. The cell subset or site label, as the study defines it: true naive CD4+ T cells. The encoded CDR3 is CAITGPERTEAFF. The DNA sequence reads TGTGCCATCACTGGTCCCGAGAGGACTGAAGCTTTCTTT.